The 28 T cell receptor beta chains listed next were all sequenced from one sample in a study of blood T cell repertoires in COVID-19 (dated by TCRdb to 2020 to 2022). Libraries came from the immunoSEQ multiplex PCR assay. Sourced from immuneACCESS, this table was stored by TCRdb with only in-frame sequences that have V and J called. A share of the clones is absent; for the studies checked, an unresolved V gene accounts for under half, and the remainder has no known explanation. Present in this sample are approximately 70,000 clones, about nine tenths of which were seen just once. The ten largest make up about 5.1% of the sample. Specimen: peripheral blood. The receptor set was obtained from a woman aged 18 to 35 with acute or convalescent COVID-19.

The genes are TRBV4-1 and TRBJ1-1; D not resolved. The germline V gene has CDR1 MGHRA and CDR2 YSYEKL. The V end was cut by 0 bases, the J end by 7 bases, with 6 bases between. The CDR3 is made up of 12 amino acids. CDR3 coding DNA: TGCGCCAGCAGCCAAGATCGCGGTGAAGCTTTCTTT. Protein: CASSQDRGEAFF.

This clone was seen just once. CDR3 bases: TGTGCCAGCAGCAGCGGACAGGGCGCGAACGGCTACACCTTC. This sequence encodes CASSSGQGANGYTF. The V gene is TRBV5-4, the J gene TRBJ1-2; 8 bases are shared with TRBD1. CDR3 size: 14 residues. Germline V lookup: CDR1 SGHNT, CDR2 YYREEE (reference sequence). The V and J ends lost 4 bases and 8 bases, in that order; junction bases with no gene match: 10.

The genes are TRBV2 and TRBJ2-3; 11 nucleotides match TRBD2. Germline values: CDR1 SNHLY, CDR2 FYNNEI. Trimming removed 6 bases from V and 6 bases from J; junction bases left unmatched: 11. The CDR3 is 16 residues long. The DNA for the CDR3 is TGTGCCAGCAGGGATTTTAGCGGGGGGGCTTTGGATACGCAGTATTTT. This translates into CASRDFSGGALDTQYF. Complete variable domain (other parts from reference TRBV2 and TRBJ2-3): EPEVTQTPSHQVTQMGQEVILRCVPISNHLYFYWYRQILGQKVEFLVSFYNNEISEKSEIFDDQFSVERPDGSNFTLKIRSTKLEDSAMYFCASRDFSGGALDTQYFGPGTRLTVL.

The V gene is TRBV27, the J gene TRBJ1-2; 7 bases line up with TRBD1. CDR3 length equals 13 residues. Germline V gene sequence: CDR1 MNHEY, CDR2 SMNVEV (reference sequence). J lost 4 bases, V lost 6 bases, and 5 bases had no gene match. The CDR3 nucleotides read TGTGCCAGCAGGATGACAGGGCGCTATGGCTACACCTTC. It translates to CASRMTGRYGYTF.

The chain employs TRBV6-4 and TRBJ2-2, with 7 bases matching TRBD2. J lost 1 base, V lost 3 bases, and 5 bases had no gene match. CDR3 size: 16 residues. Germline CDR1 and CDR2: MRHNA and SNTAGT. DNA of the CDR3: TGTGCCAGCAGTGATGTGCCTAGCGGGAACACCGGGGAGCTGTTTTTT. Translation gives CASSDVPSGNTGELFF.

The CDR3 loop reads CASSLRNQGNSGNTIYF. The CDR3 bases are TGTGCCAGCAGCCTACGAAATCAGGGAAACTCTGGAAACACCATATATTTT. The chain uses TRBV3-1 (or the pseudogene TRBV3-2) and TRBJ1-3; tentative D call: TRBD1 (5 bases). V lost 4 bases, J lost 0 bases, and 16 bases lay in between. The germline gives CDR1 LGHDT, CDR2 YNNKEL (reference sequence). The CDR3 has 17 residues.

The chain carries TRBV27 and TRBJ1-1; possibly TRBD1 for D (6 bases). Germline CDR1 is MNHEY and CDR2 is SMNVEV (reference sequence). V gave up 6 bases and J gave up 1 base, with 6 bases separating them. The CDR3 is made up of 12 amino acids. The CDR3: CASRTGNTEAFF. The DNA of the CDR3 is TGTGCCAGCAGGACAGGGAACACTGAAGCTTTCTTT.

The rearrangement joins TRBV6-5 to TRBJ2-7; TRBD2 matches at 8 bases. Per the germline V gene, CDR1 is MNHEY and CDR2 is SVGAGI. There are 15 residues in the CDR3. The V gene end was trimmed by 4 bases and the J gene end by 3 bases; junction bases not matched to a gene: 8. The CDR3 reads CASSSSGGALYEQYF. The DNA of the CDR3 is TGTGCCAGCAGTTCATCGGGGGGGGCTCTCTACGAGCAGTACTTC.

The V and J genes are TRBV2 and TRBJ2-3; no clear D. The CDR3 runs to 15 residues. V was pared by 6 bases and J by 3 bases, with 16 bases between. Per the germline V gene, CDR1 is SNHLY and CDR2 is FYNNEI. The CDR3 DNA sequence: TGTGCCAGCAGCTACGTGAATAGCCCTACAGATACGCAGTATTTT. Translating it yields CASSYVNSPTDTQYF.

This clone was seen once. This sequence joins TRBV5-1 and TRBJ2-1; 10 bases line up with TRBD2. Trimming took 4 bases from V and 3 from J; bases not matched to a gene: 10. The CDR3 totals 17 residues. Germline CDR1 SGHRS, CDR2 YFSETQ. The CDR3 DNA follows: TGCGCCAGCAGCATGGAGGGACTAGCGAACAGCTACAATGAGCAGTTCTTC. Translating gives CASSMEGLANSYNEQFF.

About this clone itself: The junction does not match germline at one end; this may be a read error. This rearrangement joins TRBV27 to TRBJ1-2; 9 bases are a match to TRBD1. Per the germline V gene, CDR1 is MNHEY and CDR2 is SMNVEV (reference sequence). This CDR3 spans 16 amino acids. In nucleotides, the CDR3 is TGTGCCAGCAGCTCAGCTTCGACAGGGGGGAACTCTGGCTACACCTTC. It encodes CASSSASTGGNSGYTF.

V gene TRBV7-2 combines with J gene TRBJ1-3; possible D gene TRBD1, 6 bases. CDR3 size: 15 residues. Germline V lookup: CDR1 SGHTA, CDR2 FQGNSA. Trimming cost V 5 bases and J 3 bases, with 14 bases left between them. The DNA of the CDR3 is TGTGCCAGCAGCCCTATTACAGGGTATGGAAACACCATATATTTT. Its translation: CASSPITGYGNTIYF.

This clone turned up a few times. The chain uses TRBV19 and TRBJ1-2, with 7 bases identical to TRBD1. V lost 5 bases, J lost 6 bases, and 9 bases stayed unmatched. Germline loops: CDR1 LNHDA, CDR2 SQIVND (reference sequence). CDR3 length equals 14 residues. CDR3 nucleotides: TGTGCCAGTAGTTATGACAGGGCACAAGATGGCTACACCTTC. Translation: CASSYDRAQDGYTF.

Worth noting for this clone: The junction does not match germline at one end; this may be a read error. This chain connects TRBV14 to TRBJ2-1; no reliable D call. The germline V gene encodes CDR1 SGHDN and CDR2 FVKESK. CDR3 length: 12 amino acids. In nucleotides, the CDR3 is TGTGCCAGCAGCCCGAGCAAGATGCCCCAGGTCTTC. It translates to CASSPSKMPQVF.

The chain recombines TRBV10-3 with TRBJ2-3; no definite D call. The CDR3 is 12 residues long. Germline CDR1 reads ENHRY; CDR2 reads SYGVKD. The V and J ends lost 0 bases and 8 bases respectively, with 6 bases between them. Here the CDR3 reads CAISESLLTQYF. CDR3 coding DNA: TGTGCCATCAGTGAGTCGTTACTTACGCAGTATTTT.

The J gene is TRBJ1-2, the V gene TRBV29-1, with D perhaps matching TRBD1 (6 bases). This CDR3 region has 11 residues. Germline CDR1 reads SQVTM; CDR2 reads ANQGSEA. The V and J ends lost 7 bases and 6 bases respectively, with 12 bases between them. The CDR3 reads CSDERTDGYTF. The CDR3 nucleotides read TGCAGCGACGAACGGACAGATGGCTACACCTTC.

The chain employs TRBV9 and TRBJ2-6; D gene ambiguous. The V and J ends lost 4 bases and 2 bases respectively, with 4 bases between them. The CDR3 covers 13 residues. Germline CDR1 and CDR2: SGDLS and YYNGEE. CDR3 sequence (DNA): TGTGCCAGCAGCACAGCTGGGGCCAACGTCCTGACTTTC. This sequence encodes CASSTAGANVLTF.

The CDR3 loop reads CASSPGTSGAGELFF. The CDR3 DNA reads as TGTGCCAGCAGCCCCGGGACTAGCGGCGCCGGGGAGCTGTTTTTT. This rearrangement joins TRBV7-2 to TRBJ2-2, with TRBD2 matching 11 bases. This CDR3 contains 15 residues. Trimming at V came to 5 bases and at J to 6 bases, leaving 5 bases not matched to a gene. CDR1 and CDR2 (germline): SGHTA, FQGNSA.

The CDR3 nucleotides read TGTGCCAGCTCGGTTGGGACAGTTGGAAGTGAAAAACTGTTTTTT. It specifies CASSVGTVGSEKLFF. V usage is TRBV18 and J usage is TRBJ1-4; 7 bases line up with TRBD1. Germline CDR1 KGHSH, CDR2 LQKENI. The length of the CDR3 is 15 residues. With 6 bases clipped from V and 7 bases from J, the junction kept 11 bases outside the gene matches.

The chain employs TRBV2 and TRBJ2-1, with 7 bases lining up with TRBD1. The trim removed 6 bases at V and 2 bases at J, leaving 1 base unmatched. CDR1 and CDR2 from the germline V gene are SNHLY and FYNNEI. The CDR3 loop spans 13 amino acids. The CDR3 region has the DNA TGTGCCAGCAGAGGGGGCGCCTACAATGAGCAGTTCTTC. Residues: CASRGGAYNEQFF. The complete variable domain, with remaining parts taken from reference TRBV2 and TRBJ2-1, reads EPEVTQTPSHQVTQMGQEVILRCVPISNHLYFYWYRQILGQKVEFLVSFYNNEISEKSEIFDDQFSVERPDGSNFTLKIRSTKLEDSAMYFCASRGGAYNEQFFGPGTRLTVL.

V gene TRBV7-2 combines with J gene TRBJ1-2; possibly TRBD1 for D (5 bases). Trimming removed 5 bases from V and 4 bases from J, with 14 bases in between. From germline, CDR1 is SGHTA and CDR2 FQGNSA. The CDR3 runs to 14 residues. CDR3 coding DNA: TGTGCCAGCAGCCCTCGGCAGGGCCCCTATGGCTACACCTTC. Its protein is CASSPRQGPYGYTF.

This chain joins TRBV6-5 and TRBJ1-2; 10 bases are a match to TRBD1. Trimming at V came to 7 bases and at J to 3 bases, leaving 8 bases not matched to a gene. The germline V gene has CDR1 MNHEY and CDR2 SVGAGI. This CDR3 has 15 amino acids. CDR3 coding DNA: TGTGCCAGCACTATCTGGACAGGGGGGGACTATGGCTACACCTTC. The encoded protein is CASTIWTGGDYGYTF.

Here the CDR3 DNA reads TGTGCCAGCAGTTCTCGGACAGGGGGGGGTCATACTGAAGCTTTCTTT. Protein: CASSSRTGGGHTEAFF. The rearrangement joins TRBV27 to TRBJ1-1; 10 nucleotides align to TRBD1. Per germline, CDR1 MNHEY and CDR2 SMNVEV (reference sequence). With 4 bases clipped from V and 5 bases from J, the junction kept 10 bases outside the gene matches. CDR3 length: 16 amino acids.

The chain carries TRBV15 and TRBJ2-3, with 9 nucleotides matching TRBD2. Germline V CDR1 and CDR2: LNHNV, YYDKDF (reference sequence). J gave up 5 bases and V 1 base, and 4 bases lay outside the gene matches. CDR3 length: 15 residues. As DNA, the CDR3 is TGTGCCACCAGCAGAGGCCTAGCGGGGCGAGATACGCAGTATTTT. Amino acid sequence: CATSRGLAGRDTQYF.

In DNA, the CDR3 is TGTGCCAGCAGTGAACAGGGAATTTACAATGAGCAGTTCTTC. Its protein is CASSEQGIYNEQFF. The chain recombines TRBV2 with TRBJ2-1; maybe TRBD1 (5 bases). V was clipped by 2 bases and J by 4 bases, with 9 bases between them. The CDR3 is 14 residues long. Germline V lookup: CDR1 SNHLY, CDR2 FYNNEI.

The rearrangement links TRBV7-8 to TRBJ2-2, with 10 bases that match TRBD2. The germline CDR1 and CDR2 sequences are SGHVS and FQNEAQ. This CDR3 spans 17 amino acids. V gave up 2 bases and J gave up 1 base; unmatched junction bases: 4. CDR3 residues: CASSLMVAGGNTGELFF. Written as DNA, the CDR3 is TGTGCCAGCAGCTTAATGGTAGCGGGGGGGAACACCGGGGAGCTGTTTTTT.

The gene calls are TRBV4-3 and TRBJ2-3; D gene uncertain. The ends were cut back, 0 bases at V and 3 bases at J, with 19 bases in the middle. The CDR3 extends over 18 amino acids. The germline gives CDR1 LGHNA, CDR2 YSLEER. The CDR3 DNA reads TGCGCCAGCAGCCAAGAGTGGCCCCCTGTTCGCGGTACAGATACGCAGTATTTT. Translated, it gives CASSQEWPPVRGTDTQYF.

V gene TRBV28 combines with J gene TRBJ1-1, with unresolved D. Trimming took 5 bases from V and 5 from J, leaving 15 bases between them. The germline V gene encodes CDR1 MDHEN and CDR2 SYDVKM. The CDR3 consists of 14 residues. Here the CDR3 reads CASSGPGGWTEAFF. The DNA of the CDR3 is TGTGCCAGCAGTGGACCGGGAGGTTGGACTGAAGCTTTCTTT.